Following are 2 T cell receptor beta chains from one sample sequenced in a study of identical twins. MiXCR, run by TCRdb on the 5' RACE reads, gives a single entry per CDR3 protein. The data contain under 450,000 distinct CDR3 sequences, around a sixth of them singletons. The material sequenced was naive T cells sorted from blood. The receptors come from a man aged 45-60 years in good health.

This clonotype was picked up a small number of times. The V gene is TRBV6-1, the J gene TRBJ1-6; no clear D. The CDR3 extends over 13 amino acids. Per germline, CDR1 MNHNS and CDR2 SASEGT. Trimming removed 8 bases at V and 7 bases at J, with 12 bases between. CDR3: CASGIGWNSPLHF. CDR3 DNA sequence: TGTGCCAGCGGTATAGGTTGGAATTCACCCCTCCACTTT.

V and J are TRBV7-2 and TRBJ2-3; TRBD1 or TRBD2 may be the D gene (5 bases each). The ends were cut back, 1 base at V and 3 bases at J, with 11 bases in the middle. CDR1 is SGHTA and CDR2 is FQGNSA in the germline V gene. The CDR3 spans 15 residues. CDR3 in DNA: TGTGCCAGCAGCTTAGGGGTGGGACCGACAGATACGCAGTATTTT. Protein: CASSLGVGPTDTQYF.